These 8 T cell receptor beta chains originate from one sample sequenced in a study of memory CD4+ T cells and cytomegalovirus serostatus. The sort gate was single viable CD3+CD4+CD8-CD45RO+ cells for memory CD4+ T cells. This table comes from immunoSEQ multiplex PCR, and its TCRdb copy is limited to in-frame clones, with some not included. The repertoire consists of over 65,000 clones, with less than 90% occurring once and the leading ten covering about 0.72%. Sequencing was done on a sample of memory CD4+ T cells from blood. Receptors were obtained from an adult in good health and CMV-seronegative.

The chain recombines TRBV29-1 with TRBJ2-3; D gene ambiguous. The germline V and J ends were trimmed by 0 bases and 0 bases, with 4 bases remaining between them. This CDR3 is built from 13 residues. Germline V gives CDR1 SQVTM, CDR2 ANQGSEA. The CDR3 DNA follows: TGCAGCGTTGAAGAGGACAGCACAGATACGCAGTATTTT. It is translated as CSVEEDSTDTQYF.

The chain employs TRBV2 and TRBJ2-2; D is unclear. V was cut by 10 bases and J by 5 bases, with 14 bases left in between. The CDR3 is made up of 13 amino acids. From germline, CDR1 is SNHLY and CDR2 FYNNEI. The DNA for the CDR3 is TGTGCCATTTTGCCACAGCCGACCGGGGAGCTGTTTTTT. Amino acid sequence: CAILPQPTGELFF.

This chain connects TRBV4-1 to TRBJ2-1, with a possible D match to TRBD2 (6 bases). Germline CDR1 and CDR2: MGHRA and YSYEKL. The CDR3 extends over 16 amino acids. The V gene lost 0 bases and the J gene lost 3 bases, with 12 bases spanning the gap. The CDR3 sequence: CASSQDLLANYNEQFF. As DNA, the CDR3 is TGCGCCAGCAGCCAAGATCTACTAGCAAACTACAATGAGCAGTTCTTC.

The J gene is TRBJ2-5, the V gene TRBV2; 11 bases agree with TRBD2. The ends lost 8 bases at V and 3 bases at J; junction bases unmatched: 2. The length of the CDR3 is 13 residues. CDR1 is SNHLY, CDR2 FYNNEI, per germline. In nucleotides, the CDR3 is TGTGCCAGCTCGGGACTAGCGGAAGAGACCCAGTACTTC. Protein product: CASSGLAEETQYF.

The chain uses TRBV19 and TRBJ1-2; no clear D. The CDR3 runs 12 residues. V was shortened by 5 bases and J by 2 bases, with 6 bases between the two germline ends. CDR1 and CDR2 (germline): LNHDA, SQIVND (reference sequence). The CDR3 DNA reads TGTGCCAGTAGTGTCGGGAACTATGGCTACACCTTC. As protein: CASSVGNYGYTF.

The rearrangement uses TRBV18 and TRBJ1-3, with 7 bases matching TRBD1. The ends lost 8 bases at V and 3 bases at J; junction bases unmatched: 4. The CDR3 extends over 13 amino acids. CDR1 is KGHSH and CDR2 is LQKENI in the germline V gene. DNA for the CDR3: TGTGCCAGCCGAGGGGGCCTTGGAAACACCATATATTTT. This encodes CASRGGLGNTIYF. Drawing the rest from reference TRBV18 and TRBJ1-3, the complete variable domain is NAGVMQNPRHLVRRRGQEARLRCSPMKGHSHVYWYRQLPEEGLKFMVYLQKENIIDESGMPKERFSAEFPKEGPSILRIQQVVRGDSAAYFCASRGGLGNTIYFGEGSWLTVV.

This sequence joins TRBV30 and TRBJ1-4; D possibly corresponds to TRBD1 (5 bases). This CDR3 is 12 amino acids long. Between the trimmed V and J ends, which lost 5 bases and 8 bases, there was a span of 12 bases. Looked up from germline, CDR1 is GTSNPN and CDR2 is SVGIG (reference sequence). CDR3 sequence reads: CAWGQGGEKLFF. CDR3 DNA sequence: TGTGCCTGGGGCCAGGGAGGGGAAAAACTGTTTTTT.

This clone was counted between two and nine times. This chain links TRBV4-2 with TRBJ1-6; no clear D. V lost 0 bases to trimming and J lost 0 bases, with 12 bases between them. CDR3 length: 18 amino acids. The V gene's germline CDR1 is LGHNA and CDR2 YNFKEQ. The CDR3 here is CASSQDPAASSYNSPLHF. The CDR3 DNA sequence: TGTGCCAGCAGCCAAGATCCCGCAGCGAGCTCCTATAATTCACCCCTCCACTTT.